This paragraph covers one T cell receptor beta chain sequence. This sample stems from a study of radiation and T cells in renal cell carcinoma. Assay used: immunoSEQ multiplex PCR; TCRdb lists only in-frame clones, some missing. The sample contains approximately 110,000 clones, about four fifths of which appear only once. Regarding time point: baseline pretreatment blood. Documented treatment: 15 Gy SBRT to primary tumor, nephrectomy 4 weeks later. Clear cell pathology was present in this patient's renal cell carcinoma. CDR1 and CDR2 from the germline V gene are SGHTA and FQGTGA. This CDR3 region has 14 residues. With 4 bases removed from V and 2 bases from J, the gap between germline ends came to 12 bases.

The rearrangement joins TRBV7-3 to TRBJ2-7; TRBD1 is a possible D gene (6 bases). The sequenced sample was blood, obtained from a patient whose treatment included radiotherapy and nephrectomy. The TCR comes from a woman aged 55-70 years with renal cell carcinoma. The CDR3 coding sequence is TGTGCCAGCAGCTCCCAGGCAGGGGCCTACGAGCAGTACTTC. Its protein product is CASSSQAGAYEQYF.